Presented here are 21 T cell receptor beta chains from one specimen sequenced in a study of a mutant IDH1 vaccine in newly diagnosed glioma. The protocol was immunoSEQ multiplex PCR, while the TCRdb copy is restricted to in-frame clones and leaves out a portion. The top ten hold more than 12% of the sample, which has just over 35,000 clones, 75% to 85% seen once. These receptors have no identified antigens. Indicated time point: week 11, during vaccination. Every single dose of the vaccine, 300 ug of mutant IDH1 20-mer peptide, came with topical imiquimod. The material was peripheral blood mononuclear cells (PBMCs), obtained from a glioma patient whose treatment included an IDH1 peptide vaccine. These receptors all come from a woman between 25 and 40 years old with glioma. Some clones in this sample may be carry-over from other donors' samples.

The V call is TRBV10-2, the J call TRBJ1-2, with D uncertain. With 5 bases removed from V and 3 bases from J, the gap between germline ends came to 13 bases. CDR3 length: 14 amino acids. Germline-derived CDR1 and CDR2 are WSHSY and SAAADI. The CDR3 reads CASSKGFPYYGYTF. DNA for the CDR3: TGCGCCAGCAGTAAGGGTTTCCCTTACTATGGCTACACCTTC.

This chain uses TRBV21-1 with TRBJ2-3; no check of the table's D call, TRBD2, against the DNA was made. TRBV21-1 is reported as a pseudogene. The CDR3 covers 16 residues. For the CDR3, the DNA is TGTGCCAGCAGCAAAAGAGGCGGGAGGAACACAGATACGCAGTATTTT. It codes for CASSKRGGRNTDTQYF.

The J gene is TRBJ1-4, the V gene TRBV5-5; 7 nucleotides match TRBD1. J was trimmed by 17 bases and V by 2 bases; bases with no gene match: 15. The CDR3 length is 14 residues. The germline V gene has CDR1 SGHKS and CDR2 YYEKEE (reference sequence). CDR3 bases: TGTGCCAGCAGCTTCAGGGGGGCAGGCGGAATCCTTTTTTTT. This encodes CASSFRGAGGILFF.

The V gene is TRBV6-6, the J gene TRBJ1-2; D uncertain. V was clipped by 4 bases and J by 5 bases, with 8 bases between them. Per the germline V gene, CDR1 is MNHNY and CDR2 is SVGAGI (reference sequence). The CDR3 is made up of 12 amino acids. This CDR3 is CASSSTSYGYTF. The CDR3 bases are TGTGCCAGCAGTTCGACAAGTTATGGCTACACCTTC.

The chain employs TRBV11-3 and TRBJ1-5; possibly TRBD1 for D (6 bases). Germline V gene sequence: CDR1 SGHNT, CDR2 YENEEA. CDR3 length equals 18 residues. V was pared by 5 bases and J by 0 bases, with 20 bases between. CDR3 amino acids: CASSLLGYTGYSNQPQHF. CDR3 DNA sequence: TGTGCCAGCAGCCTATTGGGCTATACAGGGTATAGCAATCAGCCCCAGCATTTT.

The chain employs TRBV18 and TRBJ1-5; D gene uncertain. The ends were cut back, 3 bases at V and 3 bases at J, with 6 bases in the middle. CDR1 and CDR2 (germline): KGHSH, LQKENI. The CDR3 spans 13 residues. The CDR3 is CASSPDNNQPQHF. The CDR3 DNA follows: TGTGCCAGCTCACCTGACAACAATCAGCCCCAGCATTTT. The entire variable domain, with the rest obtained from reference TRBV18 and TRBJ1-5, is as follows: NAGVMQNPRHLVRRRGQEARLRCSPMKGHSHVYWYRQLPEEGLKFMVYLQKENIIDESGMPKERFSAEFPKEGPSILRIQQVVRGDSAAYFCASSPDNNQPQHFGDGTRLSIL.

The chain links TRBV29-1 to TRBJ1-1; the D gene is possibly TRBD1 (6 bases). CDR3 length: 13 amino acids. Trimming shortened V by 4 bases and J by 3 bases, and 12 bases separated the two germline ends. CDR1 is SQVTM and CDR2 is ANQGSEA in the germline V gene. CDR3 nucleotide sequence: TGCAGCGTTGGGCAGGGGCCATACACTGAAGCTTTCTTT. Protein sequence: CSVGQGPYTEAFF.

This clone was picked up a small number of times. CDR3 bases: TGTGCCGTCCGACTCTCTGGAAACACCATATATTTT. This encodes CAVRLSGNTIYF. The J gene is TRBJ1-3, the V gene TRBV10-3, with D hard to call. The CDR3 is made up of 12 amino acids. Germline values: CDR1 ENHRY, CDR2 SYGVKD. Trimming took off 11 bases at V and 0 bases at J, with 8 bases between the two ends.

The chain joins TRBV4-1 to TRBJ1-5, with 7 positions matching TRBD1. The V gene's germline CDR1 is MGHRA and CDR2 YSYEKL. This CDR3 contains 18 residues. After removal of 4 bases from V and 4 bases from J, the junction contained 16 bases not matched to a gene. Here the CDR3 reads CASSLEGQGENKNQPQHF. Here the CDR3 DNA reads TGCGCCAGCAGCCTTGAGGGGCAGGGGGAGAATAAGAATCAGCCCCAGCATTTT.

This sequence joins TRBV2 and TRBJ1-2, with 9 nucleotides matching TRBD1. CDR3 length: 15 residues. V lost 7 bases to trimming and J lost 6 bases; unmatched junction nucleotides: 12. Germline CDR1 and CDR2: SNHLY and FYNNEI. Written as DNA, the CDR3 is TGTGCCAGCACCTTGAGAGGGGGACAGGGTGATGGCTACACCTTC. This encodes CASTLRGGQGDGYTF.

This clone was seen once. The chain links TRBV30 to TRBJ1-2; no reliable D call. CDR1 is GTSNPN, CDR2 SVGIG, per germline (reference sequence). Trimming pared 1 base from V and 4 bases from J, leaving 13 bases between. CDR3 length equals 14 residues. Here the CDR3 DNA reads TGTGCCTGGAGTGACCGCAGGTTACTCTATGGCTACACCTTC. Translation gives CAWSDRRLLYGYTF.

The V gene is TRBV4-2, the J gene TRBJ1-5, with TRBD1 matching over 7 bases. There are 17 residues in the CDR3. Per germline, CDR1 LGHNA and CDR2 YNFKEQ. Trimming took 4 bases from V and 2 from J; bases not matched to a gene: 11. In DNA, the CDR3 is TGTGCCAGCAGCCCCCGGGACAGCACCTTTCGCAATCAGCCCCAGCATTTT. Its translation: CASSPRDSTFRNQPQHF.

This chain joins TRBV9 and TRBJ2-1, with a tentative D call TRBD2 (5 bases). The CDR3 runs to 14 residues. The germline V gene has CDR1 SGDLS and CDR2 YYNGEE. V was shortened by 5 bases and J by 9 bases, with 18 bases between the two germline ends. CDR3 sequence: CASSQRGGSGEQFF. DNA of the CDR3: TGTGCCAGCAGTCAAAGAGGAGGCTCGGGTGAGCAGTTCTTC.

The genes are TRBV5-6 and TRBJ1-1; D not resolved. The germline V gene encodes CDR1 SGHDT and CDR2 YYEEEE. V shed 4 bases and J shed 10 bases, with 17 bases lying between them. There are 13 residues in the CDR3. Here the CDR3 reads CASSPPTSVGAFF. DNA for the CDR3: TGTGCCAGCAGCCCCCCGACTTCTGTGGGAGCTTTCTTT. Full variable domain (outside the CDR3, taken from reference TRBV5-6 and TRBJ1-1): DAGVTQSPTHLIKTRGQQVTLRCSPKSGHDTVSWYQQALGQGPQFIFQYYEEEERQRGNFPDRFSGHQFPNYSSELNVNALLLGDSALYLCASSPPTSVGAFFGQGTRLTVV.

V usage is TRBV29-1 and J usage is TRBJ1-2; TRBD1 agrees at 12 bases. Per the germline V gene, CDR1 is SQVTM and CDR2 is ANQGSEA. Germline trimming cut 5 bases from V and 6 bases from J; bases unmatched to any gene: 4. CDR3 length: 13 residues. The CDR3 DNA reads TGCAGCGTTCGGGGACAGGGGGCCAATGGCTACACCTTC. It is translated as CSVRGQGANGYTF.

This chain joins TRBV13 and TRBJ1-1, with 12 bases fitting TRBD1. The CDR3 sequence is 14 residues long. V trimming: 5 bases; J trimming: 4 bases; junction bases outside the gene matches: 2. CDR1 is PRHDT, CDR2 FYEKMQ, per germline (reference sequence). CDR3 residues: CASSAGQGATEAFF. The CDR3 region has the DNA TGTGCCAGCAGCGCGGGACAGGGGGCCACTGAAGCTTTCTTT.

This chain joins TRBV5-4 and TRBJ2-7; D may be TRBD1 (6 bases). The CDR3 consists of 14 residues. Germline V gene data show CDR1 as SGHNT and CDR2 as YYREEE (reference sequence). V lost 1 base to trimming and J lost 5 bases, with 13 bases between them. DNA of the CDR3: TGTGCCAGCAGCTTGATCGGCAGGGGAAACGAGCAGTACTTC. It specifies CASSLIGRGNEQYF.

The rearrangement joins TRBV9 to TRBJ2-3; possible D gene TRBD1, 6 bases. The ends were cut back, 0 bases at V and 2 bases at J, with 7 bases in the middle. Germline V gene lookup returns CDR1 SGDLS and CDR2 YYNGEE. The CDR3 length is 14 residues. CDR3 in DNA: TGTGCCAGCAGCGTAGCAGGGGACACAGATACGCAGTATTTT. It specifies CASSVAGDTDTQYF.

The CDR3, as DNA: TGTGCCAGCAGTTTTGGAGGGAGGGAAGCTTTCTTT. Its protein product is CASSFGGREAFF. The chain links TRBV27 to TRBJ1-1, with D unclear. V gave up 3 bases and J gave up 8 bases, with 10 bases separating them. Germline V lookup: CDR1 MNHEY, CDR2 SMNVEV (reference sequence). The CDR3 covers 12 residues.

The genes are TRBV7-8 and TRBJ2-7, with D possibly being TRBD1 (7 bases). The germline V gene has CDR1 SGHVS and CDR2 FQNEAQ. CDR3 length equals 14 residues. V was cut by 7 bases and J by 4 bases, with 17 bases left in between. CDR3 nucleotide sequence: TGTGCCAGCACCTGGGGCAGGGGGGCGTACGAGCAGTACTTC. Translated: CASTWGRGAYEQYF.

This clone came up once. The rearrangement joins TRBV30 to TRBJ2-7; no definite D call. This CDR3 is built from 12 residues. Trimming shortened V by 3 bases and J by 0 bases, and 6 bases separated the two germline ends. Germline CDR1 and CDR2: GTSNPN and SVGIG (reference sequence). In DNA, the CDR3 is TGTGCCTGGAGCCCCGTCTCCTACGAGCAGTACTTC. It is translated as CAWSPVSYEQYF.